These 20 T cell receptor beta chains came from one sample sequenced in a study of CD8 T cells in ankylosing spondylitis. TCRdb ran MiXCR on the 5' RACE reads and lists one entry per CDR3 protein. Of about 320,000 distinct CDR3 sequences listed, 11% are singletons. Source material: blood, either unsorted or a sorted T cell fraction (not recorded which). The receptors originated from a female donor with ankylosing spondylitis or in good health (not recorded which).

This clonotype was counted at least ten times. The genes are TRBV2 and TRBJ2-3; weak D call: TRBD2 (5 bases). Trimming removed 4 bases from V and 9 bases from J, with 26 bases in between. The CDR3 covers 17 residues. Per germline, CDR1 SNHLY and CDR2 FYNNEI. The chain's CDR3 is CASSAEQLVSPIGTQYF. The CDR3 coding sequence is TGTGCCAGCAGTGCAGAGCAACTAGTGAGTCCGATCGGGACGCAGTATTTT.

This clonotype was observed a few times. The chain couples TRBV5-1 to TRBJ2-5, with D hard to call. The V and J ends lost 4 bases and 3 bases respectively, with 16 bases between them. The CDR3 loop spans 15 amino acids. Per germline, CDR1 SGHRS and CDR2 YFSETQ. CDR3 amino acids: CASSVGSSVEETQYF. The CDR3 region has the DNA TGCGCCAGCAGCGTGGGTTCTTCAGTCGAAGAGACCCAGTACTTC. Full variable domain (remainder filled in from reference TRBV5-1 and TRBJ2-5): KAGVTQTPRYLIKTRGQQVTLSCSPISGHRSVSWYQQTPGQGLQFLFEYFSETQRNKGNFPGRFSGRQFSNSRSEMNVSTLELGDSALYLCASSVGSSVEETQYFGPGTRLLVL.

This clonotype came up many times. The chain couples TRBV28 to TRBJ2-7; D may be TRBD1 (6 bases). Germline CDR1 is MDHEN and CDR2 is SYDVKM. V was clipped by 4 bases and J by 1 base, with 11 bases between them. This CDR3 region has 14 residues. The chain's CDR3 is CASSYEDRSYEQYF. The CDR3 DNA follows: TGTGCCAGCAGTTATGAGGACAGATCCTACGAGCAGTACTTC. Drawing the rest from reference TRBV28 and TRBJ2-7, the complete variable domain is DVKVTQSSRYLVKRTGEKVFLECVQDMDHENMFWYRQDPGLGLRLIYFSYDVKMKEKGDIPEGYSVSREKKERFSLILESASTNQTSMYLCASSYEDRSYEQYFGPGTRLTVT.

DNA of the CDR3: TGTGCCAGCAGTTACTCGATGGGACAGGGCCCGAATGGCTACACCTTC. This sequence encodes CASSYSMGQGPNGYTF. This sequence joins TRBV6-5 and TRBJ1-2; 9 bases align to TRBD1. Germline V lookup: CDR1 MNHEY, CDR2 SVGAGI. The CDR3 contains 16 residues. V lost 0 bases, J lost 6 bases, and 8 bases stayed unmatched.

This clonotype was observed many times. V and J are TRBV5-1 and TRBJ1-1, with 9 bases that match TRBD1. Trimming took 4 bases from V and 1 from J; bases not matched to a gene: 5. The CDR3 length is 15 residues. CDR1 and CDR2 (germline): SGHRS, YFSETQ. The CDR3 coding sequence is TGCGCCAGCAGCCCTATGGGACAGGGGAACACTGAAGCTTTCTTT. Protein: CASSPMGQGNTEAFF.

This clonotype was observed many times. The chain carries TRBV12-3 or TRBV12-4 and TRBJ1-2, with TRBD1 identical over 10 bases. CDR3 length: 14 residues. Losses at the gene ends were 6 bases for V and 7 bases for J; bases not matched to a gene: 8. CDR3 DNA: TGTGCCAGCAGACCAGGGACAGGGGTTGCTGGCTACACCTTC. Encoded protein: CASRPGTGVAGYTF.

The J gene is TRBJ2-1, the V gene TRBV2, with TRBD2 matching over 12 bases. CDR3 length: 15 amino acids. Germline V gene sequence: CDR1 SNHLY, CDR2 FYNNEI. After removal of 6 bases from V and 4 bases from J, the junction contained 4 bases not matched to a gene. CDR3: CASRKTSGGYNEQFF. CDR3 nucleotides: TGTGCCAGCAGGAAAACTAGCGGGGGGTACAATGAGCAGTTCTTC. Using reference TRBV2 and TRBJ2-1 for the parts outside the CDR3, the full variable domain is EPEVTQTPSHQVTQMGQEVILRCVPISNHLYFYWYRQILGQKVEFLVSFYNNEISEKSEIFDDQFSVERPDGSNFTLKIRSTKLEDSAMYFCASRKTSGGYNEQFFGPGTRLTVL.

This clonotype was recorded at least ten times. The J gene is TRBJ2-1, the V gene TRBV9; tentatively, D is TRBD2 (7 bases). Trimming pared 0 bases from V and 12 bases from J, leaving 16 bases between. Germline V CDR1 and CDR2: SGDLS, YYNGEE. This CDR3 contains 14 residues. This CDR3 is CASSVVGMGGGQFF. In nucleotides, the CDR3 is TGTGCCAGCAGCGTAGTTGGGATGGGAGGGGGGCAGTTCTTC.

In its sample, this clonotype was seen many times. V and J are TRBV12-3 or TRBV12-4 and TRBJ2-2; D gene unclear. With 6 bases removed from V and 0 bases from J, the gap between germline ends came to 11 bases. CDR3 size: 15 residues. In nucleotides, the CDR3 is TGTGCCAGCAGGGGCCGCCCGGCGAACACCGGGGAGCTGTTTTTT. Translation gives CASRGRPANTGELFF.

This clonotype was seen ten or more times. The rearrangement uses TRBV12-3 or TRBV12-4 and TRBJ2-7, with 8 bases matching TRBD2. Trimming removed 7 bases from V and 2 bases from J; junction bases left unmatched: 10. This CDR3 has 15 residues. CDR3 nucleotide sequence: TGTGCCAGCACTCCGAGCGGGGGTATCACCTACGAGCAGTACTTC. Residues: CASTPSGGITYEQYF.

This clonotype was detected ten times or more. CDR3 loop: CSVVAGARNEQFF. Written as DNA, the CDR3 is TGCAGCGTAGTAGCGGGAGCCCGAAATGAGCAGTTCTTC. The gene calls are TRBV20-1 and TRBJ2-1; TRBD2 agrees at 9 bases. The CDR3 length is 13 residues. The germline gives CDR1 DFQATT, CDR2 SNEGSKA (reference sequence).

The sample holds many counts of this clonotype. The chain carries TRBV10-3 and TRBJ1-2, with TRBD1 matching 10 bases. CDR3 size: 15 residues. Germline loops: CDR1 ENHRY, CDR2 SYGVKD. V was pared by 6 bases and J by 9 bases, with 13 bases of the junction left unmatched. CDR3 in amino acids: CAIRGTGARTRSYTF. The CDR3 nucleotides read TGTGCCATCAGAGGGACAGGGGCAAGGACCCGAAGCTACACCTTC.

As concerns this clonotype: A much larger clone lies one base from this, so it may be a read error. This rearrangement joins TRBV20-1 to TRBJ2-7; the match to TRBD2 covers 11 bases. Germline V gives CDR1 DFQATT, CDR2 SNEGSKA (reference sequence). The CDR3 is 16 amino acids. The CDR3 DNA is TGCTGTGCTAGAGAATTCGGGACTAGCGGCGCCTACGGGCAGTACTTC. It is translated as CCAREFGTSGAYGQYF.

V usage is TRBV11-2 and J usage is TRBJ2-4; D is unresolved. Germline V gives CDR1 SGHAT, CDR2 FQNNGV. Trimming took off 0 bases at V and 0 bases at J, with 12 bases between the two ends. The CDR3 spans 17 residues. The CDR3 is CASSLDLVHLAKNIQYF. CDR3 nucleotides: TGTGCCAGCAGCTTAGATTTGGTGCACCTAGCCAAAAACATTCAGTACTTC.

This clonotype occurred many times. V and J are TRBV20-1 and TRBJ1-1, with unresolved D. The CDR3 runs 13 residues. Germline assignment: CDR1 DFQATT and CDR2 SNEGSKA (reference sequence). Trimming left V 3 bases short and J 0 bases short, with 8 bases between. DNA for the CDR3: TGCAGTGCTAGCTCACTTATGAACACTGAAGCTTTCTTT. It codes for CSASSLMNTEAFF.

This clonotype has only a few counts. The chain joins TRBV7-9 to TRBJ2-5; D uncertain. The CDR3 is 14 amino acids. Trimming left V 2 bases short and J 0 bases short, with 7 bases between. CDR1 is SEHNR and CDR2 is FQNEAQ in the germline V gene (reference sequence). CDR3 amino acids: CASSLRRDQETQYF. The CDR3 DNA reads TGTGCCAGCAGCTTACGTCGAGACCAAGAGACCCAGTACTTC.

This chain joins TRBV7-2 and TRBJ2-1, with D tentatively TRBD2 (6 bases). The CDR3 is 17 residues long. Germline V gene sequence: CDR1 SGHTA, CDR2 FQGNSA. V was pared by 4 bases and J by 0 bases, with 16 bases between. The DNA for the CDR3 is TGTGCCAGCAGCTCAATACTAGCCCGAATCTCCTACAATGAGCAGTTCTTC. Translated: CASSSILARISYNEQFF.

There are a few counts of this clonotype. This chain joins TRBV10-3 and TRBJ1-5; TRBD1 matches 8 bases. This CDR3 contains 16 residues. Germline V CDR1 and CDR2: ENHRY, SYGVKD. V lost 3 bases to trimming and J lost 2 bases; unmatched junction nucleotides: 6. The DNA of the CDR3 is TGTGCCATCAGTGACTCCTCAGGGGGCGGCAATCAGCCCCAGCATTTT. This translates into CAISDSSGGGNQPQHF.

This clonotype was detected once. The chain carries TRBV10-3 and TRBJ2-7; 7 bases are a match to TRBD1. CDR1 is ENHRY and CDR2 is SYGVKD in the germline V gene. With 10 bases clipped from V and 5 bases from J, the junction kept 5 bases outside the gene matches. This CDR3 contains 11 residues. CDR3: CATRQGDEQYF. DNA of the CDR3: TGTGCCACTCGACAGGGCGACGAGCAGTACTTC.

This clonotype was counted many times. This sequence joins TRBV20-1 and TRBJ2-1; 8 bases are a match to TRBD2. The V and J ends lost 5 bases and 7 bases, in that order; junction bases with no gene match: 4. The germline gives CDR1 DFQATT, CDR2 SNEGSKA (reference sequence). This CDR3 contains 12 residues. The CDR3 region is CSALTSANEQFF. The CDR3 region has the DNA TGCAGTGCTCTGACTAGCGCGAATGAGCAGTTCTTC.